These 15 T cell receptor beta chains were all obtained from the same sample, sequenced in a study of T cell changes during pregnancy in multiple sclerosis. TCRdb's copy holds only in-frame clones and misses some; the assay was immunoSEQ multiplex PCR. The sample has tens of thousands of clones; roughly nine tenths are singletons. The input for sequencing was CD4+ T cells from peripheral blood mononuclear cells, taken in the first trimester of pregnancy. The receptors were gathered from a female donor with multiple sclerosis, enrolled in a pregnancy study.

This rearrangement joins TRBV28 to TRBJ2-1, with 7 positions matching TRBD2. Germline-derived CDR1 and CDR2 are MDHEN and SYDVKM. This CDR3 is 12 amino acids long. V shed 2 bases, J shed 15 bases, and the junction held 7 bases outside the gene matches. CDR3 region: CASSLSGNGWFF. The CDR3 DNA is TGTGCCAGCAGTTTAAGCGGGAATGGGTGGTTCTTC.

DNA of the CDR3: TGTGCCAGCAGCTTGGAAGGGGTCCTGAACACTGAAGCTTTCTTT. Amino acid sequence: CASSLEGVLNTEAFF. The chain has TRBV5-6 and TRBJ1-1; tentative D call: TRBD1 (5 bases). This CDR3 comprises 15 residues. The germline gives CDR1 SGHDT, CDR2 YYEEEE. The ends were cut back, 0 bases at V and 0 bases at J, with 9 bases in the middle.

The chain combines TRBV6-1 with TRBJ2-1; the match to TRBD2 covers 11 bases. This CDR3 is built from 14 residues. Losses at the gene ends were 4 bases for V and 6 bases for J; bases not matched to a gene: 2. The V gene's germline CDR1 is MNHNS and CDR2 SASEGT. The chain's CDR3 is CASSGLAGGNEQFF. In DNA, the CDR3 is TGTGCCAGCAGTGGTCTAGCGGGAGGCAATGAGCAGTTCTTC.

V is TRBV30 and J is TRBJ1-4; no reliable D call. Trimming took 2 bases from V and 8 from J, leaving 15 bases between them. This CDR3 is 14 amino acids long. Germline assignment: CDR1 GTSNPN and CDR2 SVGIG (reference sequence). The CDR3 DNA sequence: TGTGCCTGGAGTTCCGTCAGACGGGGAGAAAAACTGTTTTTT. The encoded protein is CAWSSVRRGEKLFF.

The CDR3 DNA reads as TGTGCCAGTAGTAAGGAGGGATTGCCTAGCTCCTACAATGAGCAGTTCTTC. Amino acids: CASSKEGLPSSYNEQFF. The chain links TRBV19 to TRBJ2-1; tentative D call: TRBD2 (6 bases). Germline V lookup: CDR1 LNHDA, CDR2 SQIVND (reference sequence). V was clipped by 4 bases and J by 0 bases, with 16 bases between them. The CDR3 extends over 17 amino acids.

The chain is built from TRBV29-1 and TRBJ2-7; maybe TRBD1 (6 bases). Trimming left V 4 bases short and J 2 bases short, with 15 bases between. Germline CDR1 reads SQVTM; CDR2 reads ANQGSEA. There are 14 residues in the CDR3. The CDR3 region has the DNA TGCAGCGTTGTCGTTAAAGGACAGACCTACGAGCAGTACTTC. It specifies CSVVVKGQTYEQYF.

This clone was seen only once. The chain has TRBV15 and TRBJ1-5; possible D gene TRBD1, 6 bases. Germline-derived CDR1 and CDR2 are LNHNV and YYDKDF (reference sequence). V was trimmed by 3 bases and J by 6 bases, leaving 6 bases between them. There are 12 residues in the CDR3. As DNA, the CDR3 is TGTGCCACCAGCAGGGACAGTCAGCCCCAGCATTTT. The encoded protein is CATSRDSQPQHF.

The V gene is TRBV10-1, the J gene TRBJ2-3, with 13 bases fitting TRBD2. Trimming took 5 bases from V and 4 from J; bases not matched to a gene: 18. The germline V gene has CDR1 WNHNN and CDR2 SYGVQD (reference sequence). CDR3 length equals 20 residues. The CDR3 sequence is CASSSGTEGLAGVGADTQYF. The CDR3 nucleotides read TGCGCCAGCAGTTCCGGGACAGAAGGACTAGCGGGAGTTGGGGCAGATACGCAGTATTTT.

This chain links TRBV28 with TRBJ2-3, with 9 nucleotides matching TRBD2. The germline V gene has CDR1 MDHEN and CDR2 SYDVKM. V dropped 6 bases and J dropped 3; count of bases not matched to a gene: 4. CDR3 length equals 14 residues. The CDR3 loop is CASSSSGRTDTQYF. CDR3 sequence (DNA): TGTGCCAGCAGCAGTAGCGGGAGAACAGATACGCAGTATTTT. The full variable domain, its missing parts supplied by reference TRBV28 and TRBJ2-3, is DVKVTQSSRYLVKRTGEKVFLECVQDMDHENMFWYRQDPGLGLRLIYFSYDVKMKEKGDIPEGYSVSREKKERFSLILESASTNQTSMYLCASSSSGRTDTQYFGPGTRLTVL.

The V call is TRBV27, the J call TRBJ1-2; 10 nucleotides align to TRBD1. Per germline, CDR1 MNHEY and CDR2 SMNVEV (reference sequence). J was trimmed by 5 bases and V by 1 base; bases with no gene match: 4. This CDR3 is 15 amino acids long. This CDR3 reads CASSLLTGGAYGYTF. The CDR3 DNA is TGTGCCAGCAGTTTATTGACAGGGGGCGCGTATGGCTACACCTTC.

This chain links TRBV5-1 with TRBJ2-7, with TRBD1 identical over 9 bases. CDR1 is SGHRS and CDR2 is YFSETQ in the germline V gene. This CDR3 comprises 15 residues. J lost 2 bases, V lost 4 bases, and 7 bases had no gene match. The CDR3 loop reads CASSQPGQGPYEQYF. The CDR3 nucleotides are TGCGCCAGCAGCCAGCCGGGACAGGGACCCTACGAGCAGTACTTC.

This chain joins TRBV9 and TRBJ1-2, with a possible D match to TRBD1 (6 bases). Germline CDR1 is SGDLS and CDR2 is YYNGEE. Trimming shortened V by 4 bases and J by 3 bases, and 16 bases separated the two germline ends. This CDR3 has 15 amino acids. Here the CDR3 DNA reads TGTGCCAGCAGCACTGCCGACAGGCCCTACTATGGCTACACCTTC. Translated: CASSTADRPYYGYTF. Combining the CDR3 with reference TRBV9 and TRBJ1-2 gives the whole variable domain DSGVTQTPKHLITATGQRVTLRCSPRSGDLSVYWYQQSLDQGLQFLIQYYNGEERAKGNILERFSAQQFPDLHSELNLSSLELGDSALYFCASSTADRPYYGYTFGSGTRLTVV.

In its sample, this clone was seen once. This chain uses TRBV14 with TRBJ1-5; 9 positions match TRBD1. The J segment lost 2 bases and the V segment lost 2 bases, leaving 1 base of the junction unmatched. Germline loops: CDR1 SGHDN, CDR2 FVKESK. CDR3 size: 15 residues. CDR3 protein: CASSQRTGGNQPQHF. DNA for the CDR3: TGTGCCAGCAGCCAACGGACAGGGGGCAATCAGCCCCAGCATTTT.

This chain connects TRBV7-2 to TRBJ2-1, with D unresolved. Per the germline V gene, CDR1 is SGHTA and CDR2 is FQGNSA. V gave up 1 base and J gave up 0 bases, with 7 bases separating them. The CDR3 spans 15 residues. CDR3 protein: CASSLDASSYNEQFF. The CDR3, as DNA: TGTGCCAGCAGCTTAGACGCGAGCTCCTACAATGAGCAGTTCTTC. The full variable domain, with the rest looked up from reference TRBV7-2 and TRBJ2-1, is GAGVSQSPSNKVTEKGKDVELRCDPISGHTALYWYRQSLGQGLEFLIYFQGNSAPDKSGLPSDRFSAERTGGSVSTLTIQRTQQEDSAVYLCASSLDASSYNEQFFGPGTRLTVL.

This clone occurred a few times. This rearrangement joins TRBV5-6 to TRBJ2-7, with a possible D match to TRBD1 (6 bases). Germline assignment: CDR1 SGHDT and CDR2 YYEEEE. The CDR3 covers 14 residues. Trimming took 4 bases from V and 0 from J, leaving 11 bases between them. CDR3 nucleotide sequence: TGTGCCAGCAGCCCTTGGACAGCCTCCTACGAGCAGTACTTC. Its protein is CASSPWTASYEQYF. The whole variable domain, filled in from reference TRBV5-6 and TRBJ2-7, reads DAGVTQSPTHLIKTRGQQVTLRCSPKSGHDTVSWYQQALGQGPQFIFQYYEEEERQRGNFPDRFSGHQFPNYSSELNVNALLLGDSALYLCASSPWTASYEQYFGPGTRLTVT.